The source of this T cell receptor beta chain is a study of CD8+CD57+ T cells in acquired aplastic anemia. Study context: Yields of DNA that came from sorted CD4+ and CD8+ cells averaged roughly 3.3 ug.

TCR beta VDJ and CDR3 were profiled, and genomic DNA was the template. TCRdb re-derived calls from the reads in MiXCR, one entry per CDR3 protein. The sample consists of roughly 80,000 distinct CDR3 sequences, around 70% of them appearing once. Germline loops: CDR1 KGHDR, CDR2 SFDVKD. This CDR3 region has 17 residues. Trimming shortened V by 0 bases and J by 6 bases, and 18 bases separated the two germline ends. Of note for this clonotype: The target antigen is unknown.

For sequencing, patients were chosen who had shown expansion of CD8+CD57+ cells by flow cytometry. Severe acquired aplastic anemia was present in every patient. Study-level findings and limits: Patients versus controls showed no significant CD8+ Simpson's diversity difference.

This chain connects TRBV24-1 to TRBJ2-3; D might be TRBD1 (6 bases). This TCR came from a human donor with aplastic anemia. Sequencing input: sorted CD4+, CD8+, or CD8+CD57+ T cells (not recorded which) from PBMCs. The CDR3 bases are TGTGCCACCAGTGATTTGCAGGGGCCCATTTCTATTGATACGCAGTATTTT. This encodes CATSDLQGPISIDTQYF.